This TCR beta chain was recovered during a study of shared clonotypes between healthy human individuals (TCRdb year 2020). With respect to the entire study: A few men and a couple of women, aged 18 to 49 years, made up the cohort. Libraries were prepared and TCR repertoires were sequenced by different laboratories using diverse techniques, in order to increase sequencing depth and limit assay-specific biases. For each donor, CD4 naive and CD4 memory were each run on three plates, CD8 naive on two plates, and CD8 memory on one plate. Each donor's leukapheresis produced roughly between about 0.8 and 8.9 billion PBMCs. Blood TCR repertoires of about 5 healthy adults were deeply sequenced to estimate repertoire size and the extent of clonotype sharing between individuals. The paper's findings and limits, for the study overall: Compared with non-shared clonotypes, clonotypes shared by all four sorted-subset donors had higher generation probabilities. Sharing across four donors was observed for roughly 5.4% of naive CD4, 3.5% of naive CD8, roughly 2.3% of memory CD4, and over 0.3% of memory CD8 clonotypes. Estimated clonotype richness was generally larger for naive than for memory subsets. Sampling was restricted to blood, and TCR repertoires in tissue are likely to differ from TCR repertoires in blood. Rarefaction of sorted-subset datasets indicated incomplete sequencing despite the large sequencing depth. Because the study included only a small number of donors, the genetic and exposure-history diversity represented was limited. Pairwise subsampling indicated that sequencing depth was expected to affect the degree of clonotype sharing among donors.

V gives up 4 bases and J gives up 0 bases, and the segment between their germline ends measures 6 bases. Including the terminal cysteine and phenylalanine, the CDR3 comprises 13 residues. The kept DNA is CDR3 alone, 39 bases in frame from the first base. Via the germline V gene, CDR1 is MDHEN and CDR2 SYDVKM. The donors were healthy, HIV-negative adults with no recently reported acute infections or vaccinations. Every donor was a Caucasian adult living in Nashville, Tennessee, USA. CD4+ T cells were enriched through magnetic negative selection, after which naive cells were positively selected on CD45RA and the remaining negative fraction served as the memory subset. Blood was obtained by leukapheresis, after which PBMCs were separated by Ficoll-Histopaque density gradient centrifugation and cryopreserved in liquid nitrogen vapor phase. Purity and quantity of every magnetically sorted T cell population were checked by analytical flow cytometry. From each sorted fraction, genomic DNA was isolated and quantified by UV absorbance on a Nanodrop 2000c.

TCR CDR3 regions were amplified from genomic DNA by multiplex PCR using the deep immunoSEQ assay. Genomic DNA extracted from each cell subset was distributed evenly over all wells of several immunoSEQ 96-well plates, and each plate served as one replicate. For sorted subsets, each replicate PCR was loaded with roughly 200 ng genomic DNA, equivalent to 30,000 or so T cell genomes. Purified libraries were measured with a Qubit 3.0 fluorometer, size-checked on a Bioanalyzer 2100, and measured again with the KAPA Library Quantification kit. Every immunoSEQ 96-well plate was sequenced on a separate single-read 150-cycle Illumina NextSeq 550 flow cell. On the study's bioinformatics: Because the immunoSEQ output included only junctional sequences and no quality scores, the filtering could not be the same as the filtering used for full-length reads. Sequences were annotated with PyIR, a Python wrapper for IgBLAST v1.9, and V/J genes and CDR3 were assigned using IMGT germline references. Reads with weak V/J assignments (E-value above 1e-6), missing CDR3, stop codons, out-of-frame junctions, or ambiguous translated residues were removed. V3J clonotypes were defined as sequences sharing the same inferred V gene, J gene, and CDR3 amino acid sequence. Percentage overlap between repertoires was calculated by dividing the number of shared unique clonotypes by the size of the smaller repertoire. Richness of each repertoire was evaluated using RTK rarefaction, the Chao1 estimator, and Recon v2.1 estimates of unobserved clonotypes. Generation probabilities were computed with OLGA for all TCRbeta clonotypes obtained by the gDNA method from several donors. The source is immuneACCESS, and TCRdb retained only in-frame sequences with V and J called. Part of the clones is not carried over; for the studies checked, unresolved V genes explain less than half of this, and the remainder is unexplained. The D gene and trimming were derived from the DNA, and the V and J assignments and clone size from that table. A total of roughly 530,000 clones appear in this sample, about 96% of them only once. The leading ten clones occupy about 0.064% of the sample.

Note on this clone: Its antigen is still unknown. No base quality values were provided; no much bigger clone lies one nucleotide off.

Material: naive CD4+ T cells sorted from blood. The label giving this sample's cell subset or site can be read as: CD45RA+ positively selected. This clonotype originated in a woman in her 30s in good health. The chain joins TRBV28 to TRBJ2-5; too little of a D gene remains to name it. The CDR3 has the sequence CASSYRDQETQYF. DNA sequence: TGTGCCAGCAGTTACCGGGACCAAGAGACCCAGTACTTC.